This TCR beta chain originates from a study of blood T cell repertoires in COVID-19. At the level of the study: T cells, B-cell-depleted T cells, or PBMCs provided the cDNA or gDNA that served as material.

Patients of the Seattle cohort, enrolled during active infection, were followed longitudinally. Sequencing used immunoSEQ multiplex PCR; TCRdb keeps in-frame clones, though not all of them. The sample consists of fewer than 200,000 clones, about nine tenths of them appearing once. V lost 3 bases to trimming and J lost 5 bases, with 13 bases between them. This CDR3 spans 14 amino acids. CDR1 is LNHDA, CDR2 SQIVND, per germline (reference sequence). Sequencing input: peripheral blood. The clonotype was recovered from a man younger than 35 with COVID-19, enrolled during active disease. V usage is TRBV19 and J usage is TRBJ1-1; weak D call: TRBD1 (5 bases). CDR3 coding DNA: TGTGCCAGTAGTATGCCTAAGACAGCGACTGAAGCTTTCTTT. Translated: CASSMPKTATEAFF. The variable domain in full, completed from reference TRBV19 and TRBJ1-1, reads DGGITQSPKYLFRKEGQNVTLSCEQNLNHDAMYWYRQDPGQGLRLIYYSQIVNDFQKGDIAEGYSVSREKKESFPLTVTSAQKNPTAFYLCASSMPKTATEAFFGQGTRLTVV.